The entry below describes one T cell receptor beta chain. The data were obtained in a study of control samples from healthy donors and cancer patients. The assay was immunoSEQ multiplex PCR, and TCRdb's table has in-frame clones only and misses some. The data hold around 79,000 clones, with approximately 93% observed a single time. There are 13 residues in the CDR3. CDR1 MRHNA and CDR2 SNTAGT come from the germline V gene. V was clipped by 3 bases and J by 4 bases, with 8 bases between them. The receptor's source is a woman aged 40 to 49 with lung cancer. V and J are TRBV6-4 and TRBJ2-3; D unclear. Sequencing used PBMCs. The CDR3 here is CASSDYDSDTQYF. CDR3 in DNA: TGTGCCAGCAGTGATTACGACTCAGATACGCAGTATTTT.